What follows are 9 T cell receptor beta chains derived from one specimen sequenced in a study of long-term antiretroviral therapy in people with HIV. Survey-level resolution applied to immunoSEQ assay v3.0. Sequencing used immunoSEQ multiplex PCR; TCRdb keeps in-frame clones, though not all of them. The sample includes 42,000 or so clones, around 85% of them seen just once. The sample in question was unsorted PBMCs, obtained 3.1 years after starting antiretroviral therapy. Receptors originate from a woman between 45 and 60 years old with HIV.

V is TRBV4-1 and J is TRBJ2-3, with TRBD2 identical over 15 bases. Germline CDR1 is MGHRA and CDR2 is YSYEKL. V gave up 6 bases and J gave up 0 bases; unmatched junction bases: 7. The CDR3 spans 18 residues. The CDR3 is CASSRKGTSGGSTDTQYF. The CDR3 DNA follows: TGCGCCAGCAGTCGGAAAGGGACTAGCGGGGGGAGCACAGATACGCAGTATTTT.

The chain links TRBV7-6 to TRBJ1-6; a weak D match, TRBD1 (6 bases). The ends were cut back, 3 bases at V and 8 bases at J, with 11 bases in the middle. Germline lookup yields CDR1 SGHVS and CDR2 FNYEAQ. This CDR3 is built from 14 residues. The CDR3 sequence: CASSFGGTDSPLHF. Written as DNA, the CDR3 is TGTGCCAGCAGCTTCGGGGGCACGGATTCACCCCTCCACTTT.

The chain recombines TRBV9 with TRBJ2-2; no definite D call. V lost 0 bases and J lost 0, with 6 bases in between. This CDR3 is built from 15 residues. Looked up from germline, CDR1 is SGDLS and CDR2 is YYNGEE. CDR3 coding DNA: TGTGCCAGCAGCGTAGGAATCGCGAACACCGGGGAGCTGTTTTTT. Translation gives CASSVGIANTGELFF.

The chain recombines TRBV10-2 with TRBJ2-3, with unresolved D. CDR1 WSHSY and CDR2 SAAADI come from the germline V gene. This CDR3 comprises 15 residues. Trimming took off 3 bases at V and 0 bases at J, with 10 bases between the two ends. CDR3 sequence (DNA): TGCGCCAGCAGTGATTACGGCTTTAGCACAGATACGCAGTATTTT. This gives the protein CASSDYGFSTDTQYF.

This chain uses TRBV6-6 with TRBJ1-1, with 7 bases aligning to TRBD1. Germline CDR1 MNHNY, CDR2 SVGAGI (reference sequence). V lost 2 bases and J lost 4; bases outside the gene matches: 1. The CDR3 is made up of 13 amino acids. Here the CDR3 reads CASSYQGGTEAFF. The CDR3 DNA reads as TGTGCCAGCAGTTACCAGGGGGGCACTGAAGCTTTCTTT.

The CDR3 DNA sequence: TGTGCCGGGGGGACTTCTTACAATGAGCAGTTCTTC. Amino acid sequence: CAGGTSYNEQFF. The chain recombines TRBV15 with TRBJ2-1; perhaps TRBD2 as D (6 bases). V shed 11 bases and J shed 4 bases, with 12 bases lying between them. The CDR3 loop spans 12 amino acids. From germline, CDR1 is LNHNV and CDR2 YYDKDF (reference sequence).

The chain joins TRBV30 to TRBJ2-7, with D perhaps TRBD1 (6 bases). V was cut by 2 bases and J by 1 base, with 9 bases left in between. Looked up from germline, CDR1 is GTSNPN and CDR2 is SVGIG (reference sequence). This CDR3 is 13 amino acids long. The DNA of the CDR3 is TGTGCCTGGAGTAGGGGGAGATCCTACGAGCAGTACTTC. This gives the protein CAWSRGRSYEQYF.

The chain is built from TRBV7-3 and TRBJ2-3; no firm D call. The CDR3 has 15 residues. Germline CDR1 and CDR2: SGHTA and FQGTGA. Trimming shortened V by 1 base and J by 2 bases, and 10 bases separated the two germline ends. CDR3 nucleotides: TGTGCCAGCAGCTTAAAATTGACTTCCACAGATACGCAGTATTTT. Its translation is CASSLKLTSTDTQYF. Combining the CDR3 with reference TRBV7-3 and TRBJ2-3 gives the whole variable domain GAGVSQTPSNKVTEKGKYVELRCDPISGHTALYWYRQSLGQGPEFLIYFQGTGAADDSGLPNDRFFAVRPEGSVSTLKIQRTERGDSAVYLCASSLKLTSTDTQYFGPGTRLTVL.

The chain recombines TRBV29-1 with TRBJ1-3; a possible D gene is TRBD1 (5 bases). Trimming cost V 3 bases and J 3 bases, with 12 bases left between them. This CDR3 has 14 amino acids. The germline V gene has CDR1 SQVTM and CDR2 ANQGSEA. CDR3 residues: CSVDGGAGGNTIYF. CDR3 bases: TGCAGCGTTGACGGAGGGGCAGGTGGAAACACCATATATTTT.